The present entry profiles one TCR beta chain with its context. The data were taken from a study of cytomegalovirus exposure and HLA in healthy donors. The junction had 3 bases not matched to a gene; V was cut back by 2 bases and J by 4 bases. Per the germline V gene, CDR1 is GTSNPN and CDR2 is SVGIG (reference sequence). The CDR3 is 14 amino acids. In the PCR, 60 Vbeta and 13 Jbeta primers were used. Generated by immunoSEQ multiplex PCR, the TCRdb table keeps only in-frame clones and is missing some. The table includes roughly 280,000 clones, roughly 70% detected once. The receptor's source is a female donor in good health and CMV-seronegative. Specimen: PBMCs. The rearrangement uses TRBV30 and TRBJ2-1, with TRBD1 matching 9 bases. The CDR3 coding sequence is TGTGCCTGGAGTACGGACAGGGGATACAATGAGCAGTTCTTC. It translates to CAWSTDRGYNEQFF.